This TCR beta chain comes out of a study of early T cells in non-severe SARS-CoV-2 infection (dated by TCRdb to about 2021). In the study overall: Because TCR sequencing was done on bulk RNA from unsorted whole blood, the alpha and beta chains could not be paired.

A case-control design nested within a healthcare worker cohort in London, UK, was used, with weekly nasopharyngeal swab PCR tests and blood sampling performed. Healthcare workers were recruited during the week of the UK lockdown, between 23 and 31 March 2020, and followed weekly for up to 16 weeks. Libraries were built with 5' RACE. These reads were obtained on a NextSeq 500. Unique molecular identifiers were attached to individual cDNA molecules in the TCR library protocol so that sequencing error and PCR bias could be corrected. Sequencing covered both TCR alpha and beta chains, and within each sample the abundances of alpha and beta sequences were tightly co-correlated. As for the authors' bioinformatics: Decombinator V4 was used to perform V gene, J gene and CDR3 annotation of TCR sequences. TCRs were defined as expanded if a significant change between any two time points was detected under a Poisson model with p below 0.0001. TCR abundances were normalised to the total number of TCRs sequenced in each sample and reported as counts per million. TRAV1-2 paired with TRAJ12, TRAJ20 or TRAJ33 defined MAIT TCRs, while TRAV10 paired with TRAJ18 defined iNKT TCRs. A search of VDJdb, accessed on 1 November 2021, was run for TCRs annotated to CMV, EBV and SARS-CoV-2, with TCRs annotated for multiple antigens excluded. TCRdb's own reprocessing of the public reads used fastp at Q25 and MiXCR and kept productive beta chains. One record per CDR3 amino acid sequence lists the most common genes and DNA. The V and J calls and clone size are TCRdb's, not the authors'. The sample contains around 61,000 distinct CDR3 sequences, over 13% of them found a single time. The ten biggest clones cover over 4% of the sample.

The full study reports these points: VDJdb matching was skewed toward anti-spike CD8 responses and likely underestimated virus-specific expansions, missing private and CD4 specificities.

V gives up 4 bases and J gives up 1 base, and the segment between their germline ends measures 10 bases. The germline V gene encodes CDR1 GTSNPN and CDR2 SVGIG (reference sequence). The CDR3 starts with the cysteine, ends with the phenylalanine, and has 13 residues. Of all the DNA, just the CDR3 is kept, 39 bases in frame from base 1. A note on this clonotype: This clone's antigen is unknown. No per-base quality is available; no much larger clone lies one base away.

The sample here was whole blood, taken at baseline. This TCR came from an adult who was a healthcare worker with PCR-confirmed SARS-CoV-2 infection or an uninfected control (not recorded which). The V gene is TRBV30 and the J gene is TRBJ1-1; no confident D gene assignment can be made. The bases are TGTGCCTGGACGCTATTACGGAACACTGAAGCTTTCTTT. This encodes CAWTLLRNTEAFF.